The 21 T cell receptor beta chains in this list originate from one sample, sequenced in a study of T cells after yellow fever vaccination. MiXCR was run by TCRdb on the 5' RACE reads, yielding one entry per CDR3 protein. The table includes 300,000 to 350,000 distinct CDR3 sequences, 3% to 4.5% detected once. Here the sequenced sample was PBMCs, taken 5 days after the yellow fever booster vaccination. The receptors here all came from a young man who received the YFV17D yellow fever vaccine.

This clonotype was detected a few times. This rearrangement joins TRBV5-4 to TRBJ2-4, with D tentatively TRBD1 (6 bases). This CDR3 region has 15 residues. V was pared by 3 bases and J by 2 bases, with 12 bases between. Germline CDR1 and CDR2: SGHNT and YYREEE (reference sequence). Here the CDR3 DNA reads TGTGCCAGCAGCTCCCAGGACAGTACCAAAAACATTCAGTACTTC. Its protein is CASSSQDSTKNIQYF.

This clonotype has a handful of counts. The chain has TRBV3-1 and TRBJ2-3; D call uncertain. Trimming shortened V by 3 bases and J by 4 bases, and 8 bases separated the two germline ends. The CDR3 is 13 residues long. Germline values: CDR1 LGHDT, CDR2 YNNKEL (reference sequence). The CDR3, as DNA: TGTGCCAGCAGCCAGAATACGGCAGATACGCAGTATTTT. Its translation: CASSQNTADTQYF.

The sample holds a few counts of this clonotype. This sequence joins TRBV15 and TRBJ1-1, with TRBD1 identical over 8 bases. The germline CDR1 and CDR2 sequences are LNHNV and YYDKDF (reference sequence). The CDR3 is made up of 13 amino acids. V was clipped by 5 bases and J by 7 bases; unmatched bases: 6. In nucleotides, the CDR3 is TGTGCCACCAGCCTACAGGGGGTCGATGAAGCTTTCTTT. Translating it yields CATSLQGVDEAFF.

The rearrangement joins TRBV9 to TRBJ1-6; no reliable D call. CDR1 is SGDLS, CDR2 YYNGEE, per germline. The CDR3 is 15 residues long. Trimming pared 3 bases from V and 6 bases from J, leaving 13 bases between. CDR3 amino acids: CASSGEWGGNSPLHF. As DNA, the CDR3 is TGTGCCAGCAGCGGAGAGTGGGGAGGTAATTCACCCCTCCACTTT. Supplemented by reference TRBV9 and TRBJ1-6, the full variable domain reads DSGVTQTPKHLITATGQRVTLRCSPRSGDLSVYWYQQSLDQGLQFLIQYYNGEERAKGNILERFSAQQFPDLHSELNLSSLELGDSALYFCASSGEWGGNSPLHFGNGTRLTVT.

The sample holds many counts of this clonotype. CDR3 in DNA: TGTGCCAGCAGCCAACTGGGGGCTAGCGGGGAAGAGACCCAGTACTTC. Translating it yields CASSQLGASGEETQYF. The chain carries TRBV4-2 and TRBJ2-5, with 9 nucleotides matching TRBD2. The germline gives CDR1 LGHNA, CDR2 YNFKEQ. V shed 2 bases and J 3 bases; nucleotides not matched to a gene: 7. This CDR3 is built from 16 residues.

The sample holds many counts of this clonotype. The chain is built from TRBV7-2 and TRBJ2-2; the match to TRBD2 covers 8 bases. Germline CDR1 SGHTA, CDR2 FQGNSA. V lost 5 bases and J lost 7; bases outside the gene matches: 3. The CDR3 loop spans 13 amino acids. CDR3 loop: CASSLRGGGELFF. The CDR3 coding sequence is TGTGCCAGCAGCCTCCGGGGGGGCGGGGAGCTGTTTTTT.

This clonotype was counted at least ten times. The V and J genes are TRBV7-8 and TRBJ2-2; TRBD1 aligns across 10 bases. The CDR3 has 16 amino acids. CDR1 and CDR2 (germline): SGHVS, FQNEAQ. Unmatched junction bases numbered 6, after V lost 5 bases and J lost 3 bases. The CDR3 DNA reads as TGTGCCAGCAGCACCGGCGGGACAGGGGACACCGGGGAGCTGTTTTTT. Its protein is CASSTGGTGDTGELFF.

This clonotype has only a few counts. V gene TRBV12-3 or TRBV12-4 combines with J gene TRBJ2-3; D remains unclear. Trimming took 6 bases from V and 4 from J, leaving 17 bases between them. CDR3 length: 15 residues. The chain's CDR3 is CASSPGPSWADTQYF. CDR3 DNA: TGTGCCAGCAGCCCGGGTCCCAGCTGGGCAGATACGCAGTATTTT.

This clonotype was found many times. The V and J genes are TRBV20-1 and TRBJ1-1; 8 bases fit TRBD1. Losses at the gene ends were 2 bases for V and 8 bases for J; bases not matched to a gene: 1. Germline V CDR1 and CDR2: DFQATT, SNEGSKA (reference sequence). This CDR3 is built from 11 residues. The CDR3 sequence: CSARHRGEAFF. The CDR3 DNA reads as TGCAGTGCTAGACACAGGGGGGAAGCTTTCTTT.

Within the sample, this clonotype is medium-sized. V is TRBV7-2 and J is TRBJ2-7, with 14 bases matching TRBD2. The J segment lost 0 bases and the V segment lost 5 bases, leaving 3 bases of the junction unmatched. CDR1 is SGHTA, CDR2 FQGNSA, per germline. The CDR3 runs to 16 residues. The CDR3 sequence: CASSQGTSGSSYEQYF. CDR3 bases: TGTGCCAGCAGCCAAGGGACTAGCGGGAGCTCCTACGAGCAGTACTTC.

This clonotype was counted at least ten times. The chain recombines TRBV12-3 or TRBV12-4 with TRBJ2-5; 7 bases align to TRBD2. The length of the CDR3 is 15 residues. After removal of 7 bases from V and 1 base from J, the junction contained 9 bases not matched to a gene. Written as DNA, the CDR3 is TGTGCCAGCACCTTAGCGGGCGGACGCCAAGAGACCCAGTACTTC. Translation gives CASTLAGGRQETQYF.

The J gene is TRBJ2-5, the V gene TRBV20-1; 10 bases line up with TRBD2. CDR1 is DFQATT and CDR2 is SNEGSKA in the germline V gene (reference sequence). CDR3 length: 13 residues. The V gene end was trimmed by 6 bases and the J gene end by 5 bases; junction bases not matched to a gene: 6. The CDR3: CSADERGGETQYF. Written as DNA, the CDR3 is TGCAGTGCCGACGAGCGGGGGGGTGAGACCCAGTACTTC.

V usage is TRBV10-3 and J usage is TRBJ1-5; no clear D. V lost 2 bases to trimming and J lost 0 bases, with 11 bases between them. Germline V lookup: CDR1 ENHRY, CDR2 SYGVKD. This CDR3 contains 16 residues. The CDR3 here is CAISEATGPSNQPQHF. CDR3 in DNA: TGTGCCATCAGTGAGGCGACGGGCCCTAGCAATCAGCCCCAGCATTTT.

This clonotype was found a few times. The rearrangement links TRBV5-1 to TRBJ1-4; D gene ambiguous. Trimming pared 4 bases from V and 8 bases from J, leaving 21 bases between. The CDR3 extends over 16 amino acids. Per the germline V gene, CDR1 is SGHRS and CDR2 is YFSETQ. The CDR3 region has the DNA TGCGCCAGCAGCCCGCCAAGTGCCACAAGAGGGGAAAAACTGTTTTTT. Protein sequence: CASSPPSATRGEKLFF.

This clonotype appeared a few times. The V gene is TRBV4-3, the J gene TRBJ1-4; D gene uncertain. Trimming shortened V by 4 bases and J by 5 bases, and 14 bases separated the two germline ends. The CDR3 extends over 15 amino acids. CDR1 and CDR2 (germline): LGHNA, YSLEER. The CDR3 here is CASSRVAGENEKLFF. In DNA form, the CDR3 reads TGCGCCAGCAGCCGAGTGGCCGGGGAGAATGAAAAACTGTTTTTT.

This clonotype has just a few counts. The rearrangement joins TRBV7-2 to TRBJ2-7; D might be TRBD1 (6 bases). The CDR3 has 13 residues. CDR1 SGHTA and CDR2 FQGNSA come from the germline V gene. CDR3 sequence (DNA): TGTGCCAGCAGCTTGGGACACCTTCCCCCCAGTAATGTG. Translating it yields CASSLGHLPPSNV.

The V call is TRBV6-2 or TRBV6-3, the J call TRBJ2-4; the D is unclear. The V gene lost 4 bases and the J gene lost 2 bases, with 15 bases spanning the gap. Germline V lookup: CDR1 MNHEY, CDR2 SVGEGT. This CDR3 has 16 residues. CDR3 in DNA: TGTGCCAGCAGTTTCCCCAGAAGTACTACCAAAAACATTCAGTACTTC. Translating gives CASSFPRSTTKNIQYF.

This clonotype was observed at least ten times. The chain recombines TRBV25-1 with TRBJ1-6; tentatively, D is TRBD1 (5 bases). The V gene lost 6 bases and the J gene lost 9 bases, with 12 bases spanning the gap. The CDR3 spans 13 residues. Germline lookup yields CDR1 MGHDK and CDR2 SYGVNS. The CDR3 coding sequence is TGTGCCAGCAGCCAAAGGGACTTTTCACCCCTCCACTTT. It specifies CASSQRDFSPLHF.

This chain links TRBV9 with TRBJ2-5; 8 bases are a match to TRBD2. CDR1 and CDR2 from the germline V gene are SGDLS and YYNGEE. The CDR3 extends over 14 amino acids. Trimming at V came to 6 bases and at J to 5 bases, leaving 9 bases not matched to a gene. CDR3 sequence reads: CASTHRAGDETQYF. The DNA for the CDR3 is TGTGCCAGCACCCACAGAGCGGGGGACGAGACCCAGTACTTC.

DNA for the CDR3: TGCAGTGCTAGAGATGAGGGGGGGTATGGCTACACCTTC. Translation: CSARDEGGYGYTF. The V and J genes are TRBV20-1 and TRBJ1-2; perhaps TRBD1 as D (6 bases). This CDR3 spans 13 amino acids. V was trimmed by 0 bases and J by 5 bases, leaving 10 bases between them. The germline CDR1 and CDR2 sequences are DFQATT and SNEGSKA (reference sequence).

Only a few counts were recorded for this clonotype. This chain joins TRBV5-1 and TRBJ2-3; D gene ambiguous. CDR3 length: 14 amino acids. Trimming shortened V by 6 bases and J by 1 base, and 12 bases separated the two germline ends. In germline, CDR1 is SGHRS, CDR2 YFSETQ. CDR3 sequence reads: CASISSPGTDTQYF. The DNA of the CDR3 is TGCGCCAGCATCTCGTCGCCTGGCACAGATACGCAGTATTTT.